Presented here are 14 T cell receptor beta chains from one specimen sequenced in a study of blood T cell repertoires in COVID-19. TCRdb's copy holds only in-frame clones and misses some; the assay was immunoSEQ multiplex PCR. The sample lists around 360,000 clones; 80% to 90% were seen once. Material: PBMCs or T cells enriched from blood (not recorded which). Receptor source: a man aged 40-55 years in a cohort exposed to, infected with or recovered from COVID-19 (not recorded which).

As regards this clone: At one end, the junction sequence differs from germline, possibly due to a read error. The rearrangement joins TRBV25-1 to TRBJ2-5, with 8 positions matching TRBD1. The CDR3 runs 11 residues. Germline V gene sequence: CDR1 MGHDK, CDR2 SYGVNS. The CDR3 loop is CASSEQGAPHF. In DNA form, the CDR3 reads TGTGCCAGCAGTGAACAGGGGGCCCCCCACTTC.

The count of this clone is one. The chain has TRBV27 and TRBJ1-5; 9 positions match TRBD1. CDR3 length equals 15 residues. Germline V lookup: CDR1 MNHEY, CDR2 SMNVEV (reference sequence). J gave up 2 bases and V 6 bases, and 5 bases lay outside the gene matches. CDR3 in amino acids: CASRLQGAGNQPQHF. The CDR3 bases are TGTGCCAGCAGATTACAGGGGGCTGGCAATCAGCCCCAGCATTTT.

This chain joins TRBV5-1 and TRBJ2-1; 11 positions agree with TRBD2. CDR1 SGHRS and CDR2 YFSETQ come from the germline V gene. V was pared by 8 bases and J by 3 bases, with 4 bases of the junction left unmatched. CDR3 length: 14 residues. The CDR3 nucleotides are TGCGCCAGTACCGGGACTAGCGGCTACAATGAGCAGTTCTTC. Amino acids: CASTGTSGYNEQFF.

The gene calls are TRBV5-1 and TRBJ1-3, with 7 nucleotides matching TRBD1. The V gene's germline CDR1 is SGHRS and CDR2 YFSETQ. The CDR3 extends over 14 amino acids. V shed 7 bases and J 0 bases; nucleotides not matched to a gene: 4. The CDR3, as DNA: TGCGCCAGCCAACAGGGGAGCTCTGGAAACACCATATATTTT. Its protein is CASQQGSSGNTIYF.

The chain is built from TRBV11-2 and TRBJ1-1; 7 bases fit TRBD1. CDR3 size: 17 residues. V shed 4 bases, J shed 7 bases, and the junction held 18 bases outside the gene matches. Germline loops: CDR1 SGHAT, CDR2 FQNNGV. CDR3 DNA sequence: TGTGCCAGCAGCTCCACCGGAATTCCAACAGGGGTGAGTGAAGCTTTCTTT. Amino acids: CASSSTGIPTGVSEAFF.

The chain links TRBV6-5 to TRBJ2-1; 10 bases align to TRBD2. CDR1 is MNHEY and CDR2 is SVGAGI in the germline V gene. V gave up 6 bases and J gave up 7 bases; unmatched junction bases: 3. The CDR3 consists of 13 residues. The CDR3 reads CASRGTSANEQFF. CDR3 bases: TGTGCCAGCAGGGGGACTAGCGCTAATGAGCAGTTCTTC.

The chain recombines TRBV18 with TRBJ2-3; 10 bases are shared with TRBD1. The ends lost 3 bases at V and 4 bases at J; junction bases unmatched: 7. Germline V gene lookup returns CDR1 KGHSH and CDR2 LQKENI. CDR3 length: 16 amino acids. The CDR3 region has the DNA TGTGCCAGCTCACCTCAACCGGGACAGGGGTCAGATACGCAGTATTTT. Its translation is CASSPQPGQGSDTQYF.

The chain links TRBV5-1 to TRBJ1-5; the D is unclear. Trimming removed 0 bases from V and 0 bases from J, with 16 bases in between. The CDR3 is 18 amino acids. Germline CDR1 reads SGHRS; CDR2 reads YFSETQ. Here the CDR3 DNA reads TGCGCCAGCAGCTTGGCCCCGGTTAGTCCTTATAGCAATCAGCCCCAGCATTTT. It translates to CASSLAPVSPYSNQPQHF.

The chain links TRBV2 to TRBJ1-5; unclear D gene. V was pared by 0 bases and J by 0 bases, with 6 bases between. This CDR3 spans 15 amino acids. Germline CDR1 SNHLY, CDR2 FYNNEI. In DNA, the CDR3 is TGTGCCAGCAGTGAAGCGTCAGTTAGCAATCAGCCCCAGCATTTT. Protein sequence: CASSEASVSNQPQHF.

This chain uses TRBV29-1 with TRBJ1-1; D gene unclear. The ends were cut back, 0 bases at V and 2 bases at J, with 7 bases in the middle. This CDR3 spans 13 amino acids. Looked up from germline, CDR1 is SQVTM and CDR2 is ANQGSEA. The CDR3 DNA reads TGCAGCGTTGAAGACCCCAATAACACTGAAGCTTTCTTT. Its translation is CSVEDPNNTEAFF.

The rearrangement uses TRBV9 and TRBJ1-2; D is possibly TRBD1 (5 bases). Germline V gives CDR1 SGDLS, CDR2 YYNGEE. The CDR3 runs 15 residues. Trimming shortened V by 0 bases and J by 7 bases, and 16 bases separated the two germline ends. The CDR3 DNA follows: TGTGCCAGCAGCGTAGAAGGGGAGGTGTCGGGTGGCTACACCTTC. Translated, it gives CASSVEGEVSGGYTF.

This clone was detected only a few times. In DNA form, the CDR3 reads TGTGCCAGCAGGATGACACCGCTCTCTGGGGCCAACGTCCTGACTTTC. Protein: CASRMTPLSGANVLTF. The rearrangement links TRBV2 to TRBJ2-6; D gene ambiguous. Germline CDR1 and CDR2: SNHLY and FYNNEI. Deletions cut 6 bases from V and 0 bases from J, with 12 bases between. This CDR3 is built from 16 residues.

This clone was picked up many times. Other DNA sequences in the same sample also yield this CDR3. This chain uses TRBV4-1 with TRBJ2-3, with D maybe TRBD1 (6 bases). In germline, CDR1 is MGHRA, CDR2 YSYEKL. The germline V and J ends were trimmed by 0 bases and 6 bases, with 7 bases remaining between them. The CDR3 has 13 amino acids. The CDR3 DNA reads TGCGCCAGCAGCCAAGAGGGGGCCGATACGCAGTATTTT. It codes for CASSQEGADTQYF.

This chain connects TRBV19 to TRBJ1-1; TRBD1 agrees at 8 bases. The CDR3 spans 15 residues. The germline V gene encodes CDR1 LNHDA and CDR2 SQIVND (reference sequence). With 1 base clipped from V and 1 base from J, the junction kept 2 bases outside the gene matches. CDR3 sequence: CASSIVGQGNTEAFF. CDR3 nucleotide sequence: TGTGCCAGTAGTATAGTTGGACAGGGGAACACTGAAGCTTTCTTT.